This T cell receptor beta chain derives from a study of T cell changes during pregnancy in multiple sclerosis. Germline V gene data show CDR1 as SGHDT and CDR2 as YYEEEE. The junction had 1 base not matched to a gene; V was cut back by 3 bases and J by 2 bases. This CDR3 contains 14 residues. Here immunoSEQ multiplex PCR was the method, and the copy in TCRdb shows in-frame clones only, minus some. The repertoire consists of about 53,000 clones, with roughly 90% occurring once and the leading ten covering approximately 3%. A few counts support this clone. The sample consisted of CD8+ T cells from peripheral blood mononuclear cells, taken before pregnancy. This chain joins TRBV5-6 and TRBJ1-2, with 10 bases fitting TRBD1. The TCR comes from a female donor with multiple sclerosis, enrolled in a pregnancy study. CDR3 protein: CASSSTGGNYGYTF. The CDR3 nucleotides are TGTGCCAGCAGCTCGACAGGGGGCAACTATGGCTACACCTTC.